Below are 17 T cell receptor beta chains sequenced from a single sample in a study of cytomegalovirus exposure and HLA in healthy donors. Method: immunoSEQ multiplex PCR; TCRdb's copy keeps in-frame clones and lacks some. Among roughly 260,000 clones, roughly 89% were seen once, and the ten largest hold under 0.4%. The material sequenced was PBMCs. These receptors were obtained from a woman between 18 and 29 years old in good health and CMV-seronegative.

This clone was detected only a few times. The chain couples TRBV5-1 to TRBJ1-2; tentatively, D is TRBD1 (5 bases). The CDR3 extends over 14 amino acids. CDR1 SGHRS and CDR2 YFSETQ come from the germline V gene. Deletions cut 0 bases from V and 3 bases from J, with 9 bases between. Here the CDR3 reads CASSLAYRYYGYTF. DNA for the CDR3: TGCGCCAGCAGCTTGGCCTACAGGTACTATGGCTACACCTTC.

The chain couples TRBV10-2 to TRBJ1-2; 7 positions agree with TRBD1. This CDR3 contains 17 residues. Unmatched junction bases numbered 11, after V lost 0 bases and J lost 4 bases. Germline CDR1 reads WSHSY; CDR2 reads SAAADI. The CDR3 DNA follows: TGCGCCAGCAGTGAGTCGGCGGAGGGGGCCTATGTCTATGGCTACACCTTC. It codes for CASSESAEGAYVYGYTF.

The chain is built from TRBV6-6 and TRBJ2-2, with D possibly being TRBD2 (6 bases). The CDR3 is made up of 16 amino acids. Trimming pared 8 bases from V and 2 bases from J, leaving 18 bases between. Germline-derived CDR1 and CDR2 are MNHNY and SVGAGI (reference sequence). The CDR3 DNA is TGTGCCAGCTGGGGCCCCCGGGGGACCAACACCGGGGAGCTGTTTTTT. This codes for CASWGPRGTNTGELFF.

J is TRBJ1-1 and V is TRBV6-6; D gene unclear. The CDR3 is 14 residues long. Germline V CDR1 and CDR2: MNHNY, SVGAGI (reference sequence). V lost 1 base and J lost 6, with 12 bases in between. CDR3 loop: CASSYYKMLAEAFF. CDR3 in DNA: TGTGCCAGCAGTTACTATAAAATGTTAGCTGAAGCTTTCTTT.

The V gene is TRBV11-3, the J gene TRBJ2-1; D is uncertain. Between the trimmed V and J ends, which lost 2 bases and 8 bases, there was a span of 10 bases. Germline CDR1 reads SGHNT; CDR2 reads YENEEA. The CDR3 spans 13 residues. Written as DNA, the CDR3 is TGTGCCAGCAGCTTAAAAGGCGGCCATGAGCAGTTCTTC. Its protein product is CASSLKGGHEQFF.

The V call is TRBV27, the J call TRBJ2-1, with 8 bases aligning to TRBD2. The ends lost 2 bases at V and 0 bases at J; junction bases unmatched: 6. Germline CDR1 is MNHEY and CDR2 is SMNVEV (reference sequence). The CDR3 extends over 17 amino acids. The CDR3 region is CASSLRALAGSYNEQFF. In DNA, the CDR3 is TGTGCCAGCAGTTTACGGGCCCTAGCGGGCTCCTACAATGAGCAGTTCTTC.

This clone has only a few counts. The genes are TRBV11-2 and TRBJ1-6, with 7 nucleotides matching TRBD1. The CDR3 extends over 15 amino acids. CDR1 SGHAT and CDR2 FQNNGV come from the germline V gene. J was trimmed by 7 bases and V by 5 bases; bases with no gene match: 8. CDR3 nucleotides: TGTGCCAGCAGCCACCGGGACAGTAACAATTCACCCCTCCACTTT. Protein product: CASSHRDSNNSPLHF.

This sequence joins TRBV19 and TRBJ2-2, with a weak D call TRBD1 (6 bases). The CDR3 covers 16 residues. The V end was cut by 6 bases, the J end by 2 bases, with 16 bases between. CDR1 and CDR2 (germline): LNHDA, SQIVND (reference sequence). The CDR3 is CASRNPPGHNTGELFF. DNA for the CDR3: TGTGCCAGTAGGAATCCGCCGGGACACAACACCGGGGAGCTGTTTTTT.

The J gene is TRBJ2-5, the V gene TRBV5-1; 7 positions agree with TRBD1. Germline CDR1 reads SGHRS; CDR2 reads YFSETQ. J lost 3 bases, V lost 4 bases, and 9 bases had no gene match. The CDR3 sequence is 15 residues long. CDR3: CASSPGQAREETQYF. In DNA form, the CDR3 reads TGCGCCAGCAGCCCCGGACAGGCAAGAGAAGAGACCCAGTACTTC.

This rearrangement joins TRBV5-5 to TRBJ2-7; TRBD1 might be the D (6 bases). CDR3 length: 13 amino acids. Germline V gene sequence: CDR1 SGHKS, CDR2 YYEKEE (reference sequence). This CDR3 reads CATGKGTLYEQYV. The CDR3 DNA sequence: TGTGCTACCGGGAAGGGGACACTCTACGAGCAGTACGTC.

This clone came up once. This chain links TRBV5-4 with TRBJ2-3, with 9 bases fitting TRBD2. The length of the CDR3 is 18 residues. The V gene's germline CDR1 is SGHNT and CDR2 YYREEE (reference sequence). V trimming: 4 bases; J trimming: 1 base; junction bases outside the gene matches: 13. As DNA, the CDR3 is TGTGCCAGCAGCCCCGGGGCGGGGGGGCCCCTCCGCACAGATACGCAGTATTTT. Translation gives CASSPGAGGPLRTDTQYF.

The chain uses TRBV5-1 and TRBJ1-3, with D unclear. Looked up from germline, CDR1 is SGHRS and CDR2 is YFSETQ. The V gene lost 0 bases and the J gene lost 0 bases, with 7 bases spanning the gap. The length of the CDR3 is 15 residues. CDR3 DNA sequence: TGCGCCAGCAGCTTGGAAGCAACCTCTGGAAACACCATATATTTT. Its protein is CASSLEATSGNTIYF.

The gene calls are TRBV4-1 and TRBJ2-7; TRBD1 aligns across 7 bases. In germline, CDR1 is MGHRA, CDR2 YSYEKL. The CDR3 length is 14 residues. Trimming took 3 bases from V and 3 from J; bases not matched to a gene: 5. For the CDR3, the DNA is TGCGCCAGCAGCCATCCCGGGACAGTCTACGAGCAGTACGTC. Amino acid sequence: CASSHPGTVYEQYV.

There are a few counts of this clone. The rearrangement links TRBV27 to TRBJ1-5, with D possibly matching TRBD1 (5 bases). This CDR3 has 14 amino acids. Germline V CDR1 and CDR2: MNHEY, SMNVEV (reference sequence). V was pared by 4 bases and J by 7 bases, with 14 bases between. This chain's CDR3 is CASSSSRVGQPQHF. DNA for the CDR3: TGTGCCAGCAGTTCATCCAGGGTGGGGCAGCCCCAGCATTTT.

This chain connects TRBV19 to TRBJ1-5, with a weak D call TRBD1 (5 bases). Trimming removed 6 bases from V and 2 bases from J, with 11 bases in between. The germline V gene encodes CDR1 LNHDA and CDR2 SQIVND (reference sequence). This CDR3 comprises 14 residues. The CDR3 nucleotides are TGTGCCAGTAGGGACACGGGGGGCAATCAGCCCCAGCATTTT. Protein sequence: CASRDTGGNQPQHF. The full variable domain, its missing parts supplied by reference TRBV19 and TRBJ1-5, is DGGITQSPKYLFRKEGQNVTLSCEQNLNHDAMYWYRQDPGQGLRLIYYSQIVNDFQKGDIAEGYSVSREKKESFPLTVTSAQKNPTAFYLCASRDTGGNQPQHFGDGTRLSIL.

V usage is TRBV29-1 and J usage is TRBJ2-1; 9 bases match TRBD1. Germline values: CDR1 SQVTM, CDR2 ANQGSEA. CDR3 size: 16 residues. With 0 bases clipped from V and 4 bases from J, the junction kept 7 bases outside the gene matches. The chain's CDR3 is CSVEEGGQGPYNEQFF. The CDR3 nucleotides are TGCAGCGTTGAAGAAGGTGGACAGGGGCCATACAATGAGCAGTTCTTC.

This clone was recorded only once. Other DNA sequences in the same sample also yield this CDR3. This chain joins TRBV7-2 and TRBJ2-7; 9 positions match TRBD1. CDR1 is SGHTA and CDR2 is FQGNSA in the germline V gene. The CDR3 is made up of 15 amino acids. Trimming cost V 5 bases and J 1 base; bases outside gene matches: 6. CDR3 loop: CASSLRTGDSYEQYF. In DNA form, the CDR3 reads TGTGCCAGCAGCCTTCGGACAGGGGATTCCTACGAGCAGTACTTC.